The 14 T cell receptor beta chains below come from one sample, sequenced in a study of immune cell composition in non-small cell lung cancer. Assay used: immunoSEQ multiplex PCR; TCRdb lists only in-frame clones, some missing. Among over 1,500 clones listed, roughly 79% were seen once. The specimen sequenced was lung tumor tissue. These receptor sequences come from a human donor with non-small cell lung cancer.

In its sample, this clone was seen once. CDR3 DNA sequence: TGTGCCAGCACGGGACAGCCCCCAGATACGCAGTATTTT. Translated, it gives CASTGQPPDTQYF. The J gene is TRBJ2-3, the V gene TRBV2, with TRBD1 identical over 7 bases. Looked up from germline, CDR1 is SNHLY and CDR2 is FYNNEI. The V and J ends lost 7 bases and 4 bases, in that order; junction bases with no gene match: 5. This CDR3 comprises 13 residues. Looking up the rest from reference TRBV2 and TRBJ2-3 gives the full variable domain: EPEVTQTPSHQVTQMGQEVILRCVPISNHLYFYWYRQILGQKVEFLVSFYNNEISEKSEIFDDQFSVERPDGSNFTLKIRSTKLEDSAMYFCASTGQPPDTQYFGPGTRLTVL.

This clone was counted a few times. The chain recombines TRBV29-1 with TRBJ2-3; 11 bases align to TRBD2. Germline lookup yields CDR1 SQVTM and CDR2 ANQGSEA. The CDR3 is 18 amino acids. J lost 4 bases, V lost 0 bases, and 12 bases had no gene match. DNA for the CDR3: TGCAGCGTTGAAGATCGTGGTAGCGGGGGGGAAAGGTCAGATACGCAGTATTTT. Its translation is CSVEDRGSGGERSDTQYF.

The CDR3 DNA reads TGTGCCAGCAGCTTGAGCGGGAACCCTGCCTACGAGCAGTACTTC. It translates to CASSLSGNPAYEQYF. The chain couples TRBV14 to TRBJ2-7, with TRBD2 matching over 7 bases. The germline V gene has CDR1 SGHDN and CDR2 FVKESK. The J segment lost 2 bases and the V segment lost 5 bases, leaving 9 bases of the junction unmatched. The CDR3 spans 15 residues.

The chain joins TRBV5-6 to TRBJ2-7; D may be TRBD2 (5 bases). The CDR3 extends over 14 amino acids. Deletions cut 3 bases from V and 2 bases from J, with 12 bases between. Germline V CDR1 and CDR2: SGHDT, YYEEEE. The chain's CDR3 is CASSSGFGAYEQYF. The DNA for the CDR3 is TGTGCCAGCAGCTCGGGGTTTGGGGCCTACGAGCAGTACTTC. The whole variable domain, filled in from reference TRBV5-6 and TRBJ2-7, reads DAGVTQSPTHLIKTRGQQVTLRCSPKSGHDTVSWYQQALGQGPQFIFQYYEEEERQRGNFPDRFSGHQFPNYSSELNVNALLLGDSALYLCASSSGFGAYEQYFGPGTRLTVT.

The chain has TRBV5-5 and TRBJ2-7; TRBD1 agrees at 11 bases. Germline loops: CDR1 SGHKS, CDR2 YYEKEE (reference sequence). This CDR3 contains 14 residues. V lost 5 bases and J lost 4; bases outside the gene matches: 5. The CDR3 sequence is CASRPGTGGYEQYF. The CDR3 DNA reads as TGTGCCAGCAGACCCGGGACAGGGGGTTACGAGCAGTACTTC.

With regard to this clone: One junction end does not reproduce the germline sequence, and a read error may be involved. The rearrangement uses TRBV28 and TRBJ2-5; D call uncertain. Germline assignment: CDR1 MDHEN and CDR2 SYDVKM. This CDR3 has 12 amino acids. As DNA, the CDR3 is TGTGCCAGCAGATTATCTCAAGAGACCCAGTACTTC. It encodes CASRLSQETQYF.

The chain has TRBV4-3 and TRBJ2-3; D ambiguous. Looked up from germline, CDR1 is LGHNA and CDR2 is YSLEER. V lost 0 bases and J 2 bases, leaving 9 bases between the germline ends. The CDR3 is made up of 15 amino acids. CDR3 in DNA: TGCGCCAGCAGCCAAGAAGGAGCCGCCACAGATACGCAGTATTTT. It translates to CASSQEGAATDTQYF.

The V and J genes are TRBV19 and TRBJ2-7, with D possibly TRBD1 on 7 matching bases. Trimming shortened V by 0 bases and J by 3 bases, and 12 bases separated the two germline ends. CDR3 length equals 15 residues. From germline, CDR1 is LNHDA and CDR2 SQIVND (reference sequence). CDR3 DNA sequence: TGTGCCAGTAGTATAGAGGGGGGACAGAACTACGAGCAGTACTTC. Translating gives CASSIEGGQNYEQYF.

J is TRBJ1-5 and V is TRBV28; 9 bases match TRBD1. V shed 6 bases, J shed 7 bases, and the junction held 4 bases outside the gene matches. This CDR3 contains 13 residues. Germline V gives CDR1 MDHEN, CDR2 SYDVKM. For the CDR3, the DNA is TGTGCCAGCAGGGGACAGGGTGGCCAGCCCCAGCATTTT. This gives the protein CASRGQGGQPQHF.

The genes are TRBV4-1 and TRBJ1-2, with D uncertain. CDR3 length: 14 amino acids. Germline V CDR1 and CDR2: MGHRA, YSYEKL. Trimming shortened V by 0 bases and J by 8 bases, and 13 bases separated the two germline ends. The CDR3 reads CASSQDPSGLGYTF. Written as DNA, the CDR3 is TGCGCCAGCAGCCAAGATCCATCAGGCCTCGGCTACACCTTC.

This chain uses TRBV28 with TRBJ2-3, with D uncertain. CDR1 and CDR2 (germline): MDHEN, SYDVKM. Trimming pared 6 bases from V and 3 bases from J, leaving 13 bases between. The CDR3 is made up of 14 amino acids. CDR3 sequence reads: CASSQVSVTDTQYF. CDR3 sequence (DNA): TGTGCCAGCAGCCAAGTCAGTGTTACAGATACGCAGTATTTT.

The rearrangement joins TRBV28 to TRBJ2-5; D gene uncertain. The DNA end favors TRBJ2-7, so the J call may be wrong. The CDR3 contains 12 residues. In germline, CDR1 is MDHEN, CDR2 SYDVKM. The CDR3 sequence: CASSLSRYEQYF. Here the CDR3 DNA reads TGTGCCAGCAGTTTGTCCCGTTACGAGCAGTACTTC.

This clone was seen more than once but under ten times. V usage is TRBV9 and J usage is TRBJ2-7; TRBD1 agrees at 7 bases. V was pared by 2 bases and J by 2 bases, with 4 bases of the junction left unmatched. The CDR3 consists of 14 residues. Germline lookup yields CDR1 SGDLS and CDR2 YYNGEE. Written as DNA, the CDR3 is TGTGCCAGCAGCGTCCGGGACAGACCCTACGAGCAGTACTTC. Translating it yields CASSVRDRPYEQYF.

The chain carries TRBV6-5 and TRBJ2-1, with 11 bases that match TRBD2. J lost 5 bases, V lost 4 bases, and 4 bases had no gene match. Germline CDR1 reads MNHEY; CDR2 reads SVGAGI. CDR3 length equals 15 residues. The CDR3, as DNA: TGTGCCAGCAGTTCTGGGACTAGCGGACACAATGAGCAGTTCTTC. This translates into CASSSGTSGHNEQFF.